Listed below are T cell receptor beta chains from one sample, sequenced in a study of Graves' ophthalmopathy and Graves' hyperthyroidism. TCRdb re-called the multiplex PCR reads with MiXCR, one entry per CDR3 protein. The sample lists around 590,000 distinct CDR3 sequences; approximately 37% were seen once. The sequenced sample consisted of peripheral blood or thyroid tissue (not recorded which). The source is an adult man with Graves' hyperthyroidism. The CDR3 runs from the conserved cysteine through the conserved F or W. Fields, in order: J gene, clone size, D gene, V gene, CDR3 protein, CDR3 DNA. D genes are given only for firm matches. A clone size is listed for some rows: how often the clone was seen (once, few, many), or a class if it is expanded.

>TRBJ2-7|many|-|TRBV6-1
CASSEHYEQYF
TGTGCCAGCAGTGAACACTACGAGCAGTACTTC
>TRBJ2-7|many|-|TRBV7-9
CASSPVPSYEQYF
TGCGCCAGCAGCCCAGTGCCGTCCTACGAGCAGTACTTC
>TRBJ1-5|few|-|TRBV19
CASNAGLYSNQPQHF
TGTGCCAGTAACGCGGGACTTTATAGCAATCAGCCCCAGCATTTT
>TRBJ2-1|once|TRBD2|TRBV13
CASSLDSAGGSYNEQFF
TGTGCCAGCAGCTTAGACTCAGCGGGAGGGAGCTACAATGAGCAGTTCTTC
>TRBJ1-1|-|-|TRBV19
CASSVEGRVNTEAFF
TGTGCCAGTAGTGTGGAGGGGCGCGTGAACACTGAAGCTTTCTTT
>TRBJ1-2|-|-|TRBV29-1
CSVEGGRAYTF
TGCAGCGTTGAAGGGGGGAGAGCCTACACCTTC
>TRBJ1-2|many|-|TRBV6-1
CASSVTDRYGYTF
TGTGCCAGCTCGGTAACGGACAGATATGGCTACACCTTC
>TRBJ2-6|-|-|TRBV12-3/TRBV12-4
CASSEWGSGANVLTF
TGTGCCAGCAGTGAGTGGGGCTCTGGGGCCAACGTCCTGACTTTC
>TRBJ1-5|many|TRBD1|TRBV6-6
CASRWAGGNQPQHF
TGTGCCAGCCGGTGGGCAGGGGGGAATCAGCCCCAGCATTTT
>TRBJ1-5|many|-|TRBV2
CASSEFTAINQPQHF
TGTGCCAGCAGTGAATTTACAGCCATCAATCAGCCCCAGCATTTT
>TRBJ2-4|-|TRBD2|TRBV19
CASSMGTSGVNIQYF
TGTGCCAGTAGTATGGGGACTAGCGGGGTAAACATTCAGTACTTC
>TRBJ1-2|many|-|TRBV5-8
CASSLRQGRGYTF
TGTGCCAGCAGCTTACGGCAGGGGAGAGGCTACACCTTC
>TRBJ1-1|many|-|TRBV7-8
CASSLLIGDTEAFF
TGTGCCAGCAGCTTATTAATAGGGGATACTGAAGCTTTCTTT
>TRBJ1-1|many|TRBD1|TRBV5-4
CASSSGQGGRGFF
TGTGCCAGCAGCTCCGGACAGGGTGGAAGAGGTTTCTTT
>TRBJ2-2|few|-|TRBV6-5
CASKLMRLAGELFF
TGTGCCAGCAAGTTAATGAGGTTAGCCGGGGAGCTGTTTTTT
>TRBJ2-3|-|-|TRBV10-3
CAISAAGPSTDTQYF
TGTGCCATCAGTGCTGCGGGGCCGAGCACAGATACGCAGTATTTT
>TRBJ2-3|-|-|TRBV7-8
CASSLITSFPDTQYF
TGTGCCAGCAGCCTCATAACTAGCTTCCCAGATACGCAGTATTTT
>TRBJ2-6|-|-|TRBV20-1
CSAGDMDSGANVLTF
TGCAGTGCTGGGGACATGGACTCTGGGGCCAACGTCCTGACTTTC
>TRBJ1-2|-|TRBD1|TRBV24-1
CATSDTDRGSGYTF
TGTGCCACCAGTGACACGGACAGGGGATCCGGCTACACCTTC
>TRBJ1-4|-|-|TRBV6-5
CASAGDATNEKLFF
TGTGCCAGCGCGGGGGATGCAACTAATGAAAAACTGTTTTTT
>TRBJ2-5|many|-|TRBV6-6
CASRTQETQYF
TGTGCCAGCAGGACCCAAGAGACCCAGTACTTC
>TRBJ1-3|many|-|TRBV7-2
CASSFREVSGNTIYF
TGTGCCAGCAGCTTTCGGGAAGTGTCTGGAAACACCATATATTTT
>TRBJ1-1|-|-|TRBV7-2
CASSSLSNTEAFF
TGTGCCAGCAGCTCATTAAGTAACACTGAAGCTTTCTTT
>TRBJ2-5|-|TRBD1|TRBV14
CAWSGGSGQNQETQYF
TGTGCCTGGAGTGGGGGTTCGGGACAGAACCAAGAGACCCAGTACTTC
>TRBJ1-1|many|-|TRBV5-8
CASSLGGRSVGTEAFF
TGTGCCAGCAGCTTGGGAGGCAGGAGTGTCGGCACTGAAGCTTTCTTT
>TRBJ2-5|once|-|TRBV7-9
CASSPSGATAQYF
TGTGCCAGCAGCCCGAGCGGAGCGACGGCCCAGTACTTC
>TRBJ2-1|-|TRBD2|TRBV7-9
CASRLAGEYNEQFF
TGTGCCAGCAGACTAGCGGGGGAATACAATGAGCAGTTCTTC
>TRBJ1-1|-|-|TRBV6-5
CASSSSRTVTDAAFF
TGTGCCAGCAGTTCTAGTCGCACCGTGACGGATGCAGCTTTCTTT
>TRBJ2-1|once|TRBD2|TRBV7-8
CASRTGLAGINEQFF
TGTGCCAGCAGAACCGGACTAGCGGGAATCAATGAGCAGTTCTTC
>TRBJ1-1|few|-|TRBV9
CASSVVGVMNTEAFF
TGTGCCAGCAGCGTAGTCGGCGTCATGAACACTGAAGCTTTCTTT
>TRBJ1-2|many|-|TRBV20-1
CSAREGREGGYGYTF
TGCAGTGCTAGGGAAGGAAGGGAGGGTGGCTATGGCTACACCTTC
>TRBJ2-7|many|TRBD2|TRBV4-2
CASSQREGYEQYF
TGTGCCAGCAGCCAACGGGAGGGTTACGAGCAGTACTTC
>TRBJ2-5|-|-|TRBV7-9
CASSSVGNQETQYF
TGTGCCAGCAGCTCGGTGGGGAACCAAGAGACCCAGTACTTC
>TRBJ2-7|many|-|TRBV12-3/TRBV12-4
CASSPDPTDSYEQYF
TGTGCCAGCAGTCCTGATCCGACAGATTCCTACGAGCAGTACTTC
>TRBJ1-4|-|-|TRBV7-9
CASSPRVGEKLFF
TGTGCCAGCAGCCCCCGGGTGGGTGAAAAACTGTTTTTT
>TRBJ2-7|many|-|TRBV7-9
CASSHYFEQYF
TGTGCCAGCAGCCACTACTTCGAGCAGTACTTC
>TRBJ2-7|-|-|TRBV25-1
CASSELGSYEQYF
TGTGCCAGCAGTGAATTGGGTTCCTACGAGCAGTACTTC
>TRBJ1-1|many|-|TRBV15
CATSRVVGRGNTEAFF
TGTGCCACCAGCAGAGTAGTTGGGAGGGGGAACACTGAAGCTTTCTTT
>TRBJ1-1|once|-|TRBV6-1
CASRPQVDTEAFF
TGTGCCAGCAGACCACAGGTGGACACTGAAGCTTTCTTT
>TRBJ1-2|-|-|TRBV27
CASSSTRSDGYTF
TGTGCCAGCAGTTCAACCCGGTCCGATGGCTACACCTTC
>TRBJ2-7|-|-|TRBV29-1
CSVEDRWGDRYNEQYF
TGCAGCGTTGAAGATCGGTGGGGGGATAGATACAATGAGCAGTACTTC
>TRBJ2-7|-|TRBD1|TRBV5-1
CASSLWDRGEQYF
TGCGCCAGCAGCTTGTGGGACAGGGGCGAGCAGTACTTC
>TRBJ1-5|many|TRBD1|TRBV7-6
CASSSGTGYQPQHF
TGTGCCAGCAGCTCCGGGACAGGTTATCAGCCCCAGCATTTT
>TRBJ2-2|few|TRBD1|TRBV12-3/TRBV12-4
CASNRPTGGRNTGELFF
TGTGCCAGCAACCGACCTACAGGGGGCCGTAACACCGGGGAGCTGTTTTTT
>TRBJ1-2|many|TRBD1|TRBV19
CASSIPGTEGATGYGYTF
TGTGCCAGTAGTATACCCGGGACAGAAGGCGCTACAGGCTATGGCTACACCTTC
>TRBJ1-2|-|-|TRBV29-1
CSSDPQGEGGYTF
TGCAGCAGTGACCCCCAGGGTGAGGGTGGCTACACCTTC
>TRBJ1-6|many|-|TRBV4-1
CASSQGQDNSPLHF
TGCGCCAGCAGCCAAGGACAGGATAATTCACCCCTCCACTTT
>TRBJ1-2|many|-|TRBV12-3/TRBV12-4
CASSFLGGRSGYTF
TGTGCCAGCAGTTTCCTAGGGGGTCGGAGTGGCTACACCTTC
>TRBJ1-4|many|-|TRBV5-8
CASSWGGGHNEKLFF
TGTGCCAGCAGCTGGGGAGGAGGACATAATGAAAAACTGTTTTTT
>TRBJ1-1|many|TRBD1|TRBV12-3/TRBV12-4
CASSSDRGTEAFF
TGTGCCAGCAGTAGTGACAGGGGCACTGAAGCTTTCTTT
>TRBJ1-3|many|TRBD1|TRBV20-1
CSASGGVTGNTIYF
TGCAGTGCTTCAGGGGGCGTGACTGGAAACACCATATATTTT
>TRBJ2-2|many|-|TRBV5-8
CASSNRVRNTGELFF
TGTGCCAGCAGCAACAGGGTCAGGAACACCGGGGAGCTGTTTTTT
>TRBJ2-7|many|-|TRBV20-1
CSARDRRGASNREQYF
TGCAGTGCTAGAGATCGGCGCGGGGCCTCGAATCGCGAGCAGTACTTC
>TRBJ2-5|-|TRBD2|TRBV29-1
CSNRLAAQETQYF
TGCAGTAACCGACTAGCGGCCCAAGAGACCCAGTACTTC
>TRBJ1-1|many|-|TRBV19
CASSIGRNTEAFF
TGTGCCAGTAGTATAGGGCGGAACACTGAAGCTTTCTTT